One and the same sample provided the 7 T cell receptor beta chains below, sequenced in a study of blood T cells in healthy people across ages (dated by TCRdb to between 2014 and 2017). Library preparation employed 5' RACE. The second PCR ran for about 6 to 12 cycles and used a J-beta primer mix along with a sample-barcoded 5' primer. The raw public reads went through TCRdb reprocessing: fastp at Q25, MiXCR clone calling, in-frame beta chains kept. Merged by CDR3 protein, the rows form single entries marked with the most common genes and DNA. The sample has approximately 2,000,000 distinct CDR3 sequences on record, about two fifths of them singletons. The ten largest clones capture around 23% of the sample. Sequenced input: blood. Receptors were obtained from a human donor in good health.

The V and J genes are TRBV7-2 and TRBJ2-4; 12 nucleotides agree with TRBD2. The J call may be incorrect, as the DNA end agrees better with TRBJ2-7. The CDR3 loop spans 16 amino acids. The V gene's germline CDR1 is SGHTA and CDR2 FQGNSA. The CDR3 here is CASSSTSGGSPYEQYF. In DNA form, the CDR3 reads TGTGCCAGCAGCTCTACTAGCGGGGGGTCCCCCTACGAGCAGTACTTC.

The rearrangement joins TRBV7-9 to TRBJ1-1, with D uncertain. This CDR3 spans 13 amino acids. Trimming took 5 bases from V and 4 from J, leaving 11 bases between them. In germline, CDR1 is SEHNR, CDR2 FQNEAQ (reference sequence). CDR3: CASSKTVGTEAFF. The CDR3 coding sequence is TGTGCCAGCAGCAAGACGGTGGGCACTGAAGCTTTCTTT.

The V gene is TRBV6-6, the J gene TRBJ2-2; tentative D call: TRBD1 (6 bases). The CDR3 totals 14 residues. CDR1 MNHNY and CDR2 SVGAGI come from the germline V gene (reference sequence). Trimming removed 10 bases at V and 1 base at J, with 13 bases between. The CDR3 reads CATRQELNTGELFF. The CDR3 DNA follows: TGTGCCACCCGACAGGAGTTGAACACCGGGGAGCTGTTTTTT.

V gene TRBV9 combines with J gene TRBJ2-1; D may be TRBD2 (5 bases). The length of the CDR3 is 13 residues. The ends were cut back, 7 bases at V and 6 bases at J, with 14 bases in the middle. CDR1 and CDR2 (germline): SGDLS, YYNGEE. The CDR3 nucleotides read TGTGCCAGCGGAGGTAGGACCTGCAATGAGCAGTTCTTC. Translating it yields CASGGRTCNEQFF.

This clonotype was seen only a few times. The V call is TRBV4-3, the J call TRBJ1-2, with D possibly being TRBD1 (5 bases). V dropped 2 bases and J dropped 7 bases, with 14 bases sitting between them. This CDR3 is built from 14 residues. The germline CDR1 and CDR2 sequences are LGHNA and YSLEER. The CDR3 DNA is TGCGCCAGCAGCCAACAAGGGGCAAGGGGTGGCTACACCTTC. This encodes CASSQQGARGGYTF.

This clonotype has ten or more counts. The junction and the germline gene differ at one end; a read error may be behind it. V gene TRBV27 combines with J gene TRBJ2-7; D is unclear. Per the germline V gene, CDR1 is MNHEY and CDR2 is SMNVEV (reference sequence). The CDR3 sequence is 11 residues long. Written as DNA, the CDR3 is TGTGCCAGCAGCTTATTTGGCGAGCAGTACTTC. Translation: CASSLFGEQYF.

V usage is TRBV6-2 or TRBV6-3 and J usage is TRBJ1-1, with 7 positions matching TRBD1. Per the germline V gene, CDR1 is MNHEY and CDR2 is SVGEGT. The CDR3 has 15 amino acids. After removal of 6 bases from V and 0 bases from J, the junction contained 7 bases not matched to a gene. Here the CDR3 DNA reads TGTGCCAGCAGCCGCTTACAGGGGTTGAACACTGAAGCTTTCTTT. This codes for CASSRLQGLNTEAFF.